This TCR beta chain derives from a study of shared clonotypes between healthy human individuals (dated by TCRdb to 2018 to 2020). Study-level background: A couple of women and a few men aged 18 to 49 years were included in the cohort. Leukapheresis yielded between about 0.9 and 10 billion PBMCs per donor. For each donor, three plates each were used for CD4 naive and CD4 memory, two plates were used for CD8 naive, and one plate was used for CD8 memory. Blood TCR repertoires of four to six healthy adults were deeply sequenced to estimate repertoire size and the extent of clonotype sharing between individuals. To increase sequencing depth and limit assay-specific biases, different laboratories used diverse techniques to prepare libraries and sequence TCR repertoires.

Using the deep immunoSEQ assay, TCR CDR3 regions were amplified from genomic DNA by multiplex PCR. Extracted genomic DNA from each cell subset was spread evenly across all wells of several immunoSEQ 96-well plates, with each plate serving as a replicate. For sorted subsets, each replicate PCR was loaded with about 200 ng genomic DNA, equivalent to 30,000 or so T cell genomes. Purified libraries were quantified with a Qubit 3.0 fluorometer, sized on a Bioanalyzer 2100, and re-quantified with the KAPA Library Quantification kit. Every immunoSEQ 96-well plate was sequenced on a dedicated single-read 150-cycle Illumina NextSeq 550 flow cell. The paper's processing steps were these. Because only junctional sequences without quality scores were contained in the immunoSEQ output, filtering matching that applied to full-length reads could not be performed. To assign V/J genes and CDR3, sequences were annotated using PyIR, a Python wrapper for IgBLAST v1.9, with IMGT germline references. Any read was removed if the V/J assignment was weak (E-value above 1e-6), the CDR3 was missing, or the read contained stop codons, out-of-frame junctions, or ambiguous translated residues. V3J clonotypes were defined as sequences sharing the same inferred V gene, J gene, and CDR3 amino acid sequence. Percentage overlap between repertoires was calculated by dividing the number of shared unique clonotypes by the size of the smaller repertoire. RTK rarefaction, the Chao1 estimator, and Recon v2.1 estimates of unobserved clonotypes were used to assess repertoire richness. Generation probabilities were computed with OLGA for all TCRbeta clonotypes obtained by the gDNA method from a few donors. The source is immuneACCESS, and TCRdb retained only in-frame sequences with V and J called. Part of the clones is not carried over; for the studies checked, unresolved V genes explain less than half of this, and the remainder is unexplained. That table furnishes V, J and clone size, whereas the DNA furnished D and trimming. Across this sample there are 950,000 to 1,100,000 clones, with about four fifths seen only once. The ten largest clonotypes hold 0.5% to 0.65% of the sample.

Trimming removed 2 bases from V and 6 bases from J; the gene matches leave 9 bases unexplained. The germline V gene gives CDR1 as MGHRA and CDR2 as YSYEKL. The CDR3, cysteine through phenylalanine, is 15 amino acids long. This entry keeps only the CDR3 DNA: 45 bases, framed from base 1. In the case of this clone: The specificity of this receptor is unknown. The record has no base qualities; no much larger clone is one base away.

The donors were healthy, HIV-negative adults who had no recently reported acute infections or vaccinations. All donors were Caucasian adults living in Nashville, Tennessee, USA. CD4+ T cells were enriched by magnetic negative selection; naive cells were then positively selected on CD45RA, and the negative fraction formed the memory subset. After blood collection by leukapheresis, PBMCs were isolated using Ficoll-Histopaque density gradient centrifugation and then cryopreserved in the vapor phase of liquid nitrogen. Analytical flow cytometry was used to check the purity and quantity of every magnetically sorted T cell population. From each sorted fraction, genomic DNA was isolated and quantified by UV absorbance on a Nanodrop 2000c. Beyond this particular receptor, the publication reports: The genetic and exposure-history diversity represented was limited by the small number of donors. Compared with non-shared clonotypes, clonotypes shared by all four sorted-subset donors had higher generation probabilities. Sampling was restricted to blood, and TCR repertoires in tissue are likely to differ from TCR repertoires in blood. Based on pairwise subsampling, the degree of clonotype sharing among donors was expected to be affected by sequencing depth. Even with the large sequencing depth, rarefaction of the sorted-subset datasets indicated that sequencing was incomplete. Sharing across a few donors was observed for around 5% of naive CD4, about 3.2% of naive CD8, over 2% of memory CD4, and roughly 0.43% of memory CD8 clonotypes. Larger estimated clonotype richness was generally found for naive subsets than for memory subsets.

The sample consisted of memory CD4+ T cells from PBMCs. The cell subset or site label on this specimen signifies: CD45RA-negative fraction. The chain joins TRBV4-1 to TRBJ2-7, with TRBD1 matching 8 junction bases. This TCR was sampled from a man between 18 and 29 years old in good health. Some clones in this sample may be carry-over from other donors' samples. The DNA sequence is given as TGCGCCAGCAGCCAACCGGGTGCAGGGGGCGGCGAGCAGTACTTC. Protein translation: CASSQPGAGGGEQYF.